A selection of T cell receptor beta chains follows, all from one sample in a study of CD8 T cells in Susac syndrome. TCRdb reanalysed the immunoSEQ multiplex PCR reads using MiXCR and keeps one entry per CDR3 protein. The sample records 70,000 to 75,000 distinct CDR3 sequences, roughly 93% being singletons. Sequencing was done on a sample of CD4+ T cells from PBMCs. The origin of the receptors is a human donor with Susac syndrome. CDR3s include the opening cysteine and the closing phenylalanine or tryptophan. Each record gives: J gene, V gene, D gene, clone size, CDR3 protein, CDR3 DNA. The D gene is left open where the match is weak. Some rows have no size entry. The others give once, few or many, or a class for an expanded clone.

j_gene: TRBJ2-7; v_gene: TRBV6-2/TRBV6-3; d_gene: -; abundance: -; CDR3aa: CASARGTDHYEQYF; CDR3nt: TGTGCCAGCGCTCGAGGGACCGACCACTACGAGCAGTACTTC
j_gene: TRBJ2-7; v_gene: TRBV7-2; d_gene: -; abundance: -; CDR3aa: CASSLARDEQYF; CDR3nt: TGTGCCAGCAGCTTAGCGAGGGACGAGCAGTACTTC
j_gene: TRBJ2-5; v_gene: TRBV11-3; d_gene: -; abundance: -; CDR3aa: CASSLPWEETQYF; CDR3nt: TGTGCCAGCAGCCTTCCTTGGGAAGAGACCCAGTACTTC
j_gene: TRBJ2-7; v_gene: TRBV7-9; d_gene: -; abundance: -; CDR3aa: CASSLVPPLGYEQYF; CDR3nt: TGTGCCAGCAGCTTAGTTCCACCCTTGGGGTACGAGCAGTACTTC
j_gene: TRBJ2-1; v_gene: TRBV5-8; d_gene: -; abundance: -; CDR3aa: CASSGRNEQFF; CDR3nt: TGTGCCAGCAGCGGGAGAAATGAGCAGTTCTTC
j_gene: TRBJ1-4; v_gene: TRBV20-1; d_gene: TRBD1; abundance: -; CDR3aa: CSATAPPGQGNEKLFF; CDR3nt: TGCAGTGCCACCGCGCCTCCGGGACAGGGTAATGAAAAACTGTTTTTT
j_gene: TRBJ2-5; v_gene: TRBV24-1; d_gene: -; abundance: once; CDR3aa: CATSDFSTSQETQYF; CDR3nt: TGTGCCACCAGTGATTTTTCCACTTCCCAAGAGACCCAGTACTTC
j_gene: TRBJ2-7; v_gene: TRBV27; d_gene: -; abundance: -; CDR3aa: CASTLYEQYF; CDR3nt: TGTGCCAGCACCCTATACGAGCAGTACTTC
j_gene: TRBJ1-5; v_gene: TRBV6-2/TRBV6-3; d_gene: TRBD1; abundance: -; CDR3aa: CASSFLDRGVNQPQHF; CDR3nt: TGTGCCAGCAGTTTCTTGGACAGGGGGGTCAATCAGCCCCAGCATTTT
j_gene: TRBJ1-1; v_gene: TRBV29-1; d_gene: -; abundance: -; CDR3aa: CSVRVRTENTEAFF; CDR3nt: TGCAGCGTCCGAGTCCGGACAGAGAACACTGAAGCTTTCTTT
j_gene: TRBJ1-2; v_gene: TRBV29-1; d_gene: TRBD1; abundance: -; CDR3aa: CSVTTGVGGYTF; CDR3nt: TGCAGCGTTACGACAGGGGTCGGTGGCTACACCTTC
j_gene: TRBJ2-1; v_gene: TRBV18; d_gene: TRBD1; abundance: -; CDR3aa: CASSPGTEYNEQFF; CDR3nt: TGTGCCAGCTCACCTGGGACAGAATACAATGAGCAGTTCTTC
j_gene: TRBJ1-5; v_gene: TRBV2; d_gene: TRBD1; abundance: -; CDR3aa: CASSRDRQNQPQHF; CDR3nt: TGTGCCAGCAGTAGGGACAGGCAGAATCAGCCCCAGCATTTT
j_gene: TRBJ2-1; v_gene: TRBV20-1; d_gene: -; abundance: -; CDR3aa: CSARDVGNEQFF; CDR3nt: TGCAGTGCTAGAGATGTGGGGAATGAGCAGTTCTTC
j_gene: TRBJ2-2; v_gene: TRBV28; d_gene: -; abundance: -; CDR3aa: CASSPSRGNTGELFF; CDR3nt: TGTGCCAGCAGTCCCTCGAGGGGGAACACCGGGGAGCTGTTTTTT
j_gene: TRBJ2-3; v_gene: TRBV12-3/TRBV12-4; d_gene: -; abundance: -; CDR3aa: CASTTASGNTDTQYF; CDR3nt: TGTGCCAGCACCACGGCTAGTGGTAATACAGATACGCAGTATTTT
j_gene: TRBJ2-3; v_gene: TRBV28; d_gene: TRBD2; abundance: once; CDR3aa: CASSLAGNPDTQYF; CDR3nt: TGTGCCAGCAGTCTAGCGGGGAATCCAGATACGCAGTATTTT
j_gene: TRBJ2-4; v_gene: TRBV7-2; d_gene: -; abundance: -; CDR3aa: CASILGVLAKNIQYF; CDR3nt: TGTGCCAGCATCCTAGGTGTACTAGCCAAAAACATTCAGTACTTC
j_gene: TRBJ1-2; v_gene: TRBV20-1; d_gene: -; abundance: -; CDR3aa: CSANRDGTVANYGYTF; CDR3nt: TGCAGTGCAAACCGGGACGGAACTGTAGCTAACTATGGCTACACCTTC
j_gene: TRBJ1-1; v_gene: TRBV6-2/TRBV6-3; d_gene: -; abundance: -; CDR3aa: CASSRGSPTMNTEAFF; CDR3nt: TGTGCCAGCAGTAGGGGATCCCCCACCATGAACACTGAAGCTTTCTTT
j_gene: TRBJ1-3; v_gene: TRBV28; d_gene: -; abundance: -; CDR3aa: CASSFGRISSGNTIYF; CDR3nt: TGTGCCAGCAGTTTCGGACGGATTAGCTCTGGAAACACCATATATTTT
j_gene: TRBJ2-3; v_gene: TRBV18; d_gene: -; abundance: -; CDR3aa: CASSPGRLHTDTQYF; CDR3nt: TGTGCCAGCTCACCAGGCAGGCTCCACACAGATACGCAGTATTTT
j_gene: TRBJ2-7; v_gene: TRBV20-1; d_gene: TRBD1; abundance: -; CDR3aa: CSARDLRQGYEQYF; CDR3nt: TGCAGTGCTAGAGATCTCCGACAGGGATACGAGCAGTACTTC
j_gene: TRBJ2-3; v_gene: TRBV12-3/TRBV12-4; d_gene: -; abundance: -; CDR3aa: CASTLGPTDTQYF; CDR3nt: TGTGCCAGCACCTTGGGGCCCACAGATACGCAGTATTTT
j_gene: TRBJ2-2; v_gene: TRBV6-5; d_gene: -; abundance: -; CDR3aa: CASSYQGVANTGELFF; CDR3nt: TGTGCCAGCAGTTACCAGGGCGTAGCGAACACCGGGGAGCTGTTTTTT
j_gene: TRBJ2-1; v_gene: TRBV7-3; d_gene: -; abundance: -; CDR3aa: CASSSLGRGDSEQFF; CDR3nt: TGTGCCAGCAGCTCTCTAGGGAGGGGGGATAGTGAGCAGTTCTTC
j_gene: TRBJ2-7; v_gene: TRBV5-1; d_gene: TRBD2; abundance: once; CDR3aa: CASSRTGTSGYEQYF; CDR3nt: TGCGCCAGCAGTCGAACCGGGACTAGCGGCTACGAGCAGTACTTC
j_gene: TRBJ2-1; v_gene: TRBV3-1; d_gene: -; abundance: once; CDR3aa: CASSHPLSRDNEQFF; CDR3nt: TGTGCCAGCAGCCACCCTTTAAGCAGGGACAATGAGCAGTTCTTC
j_gene: TRBJ2-7; v_gene: TRBV7-9; d_gene: -; abundance: once; CDR3aa: CASSARLVAFYEQYF; CDR3nt: TGTGCCAGCAGCGCTAGACTAGTCGCTTTCTACGAGCAGTACTTC
j_gene: TRBJ2-1; v_gene: TRBV6-1; d_gene: TRBD2; abundance: -; CDR3aa: CASGQRRGGFRYNEQFF; CDR3nt: TGTGCCAGCGGACAGAGGCGGGGGGGTTTTAGGTACAATGAGCAGTTCTTC
j_gene: TRBJ2-3; v_gene: TRBV6-2/TRBV6-3; d_gene: -; abundance: -; CDR3aa: CASQQHDKGTYTDTQYF; CDR3nt: TGTGCCAGCCAGCAGCATGACAAGGGGACCTACACAGATACGCAGTATTTT
j_gene: TRBJ2-3; v_gene: TRBV11-2; d_gene: -; abundance: -; CDR3aa: CASSLVALSTDTQYF; CDR3nt: TGTGCCAGCAGCTTAGTGGCACTGAGCACAGATACGCAGTATTTT
j_gene: TRBJ1-4; v_gene: TRBV6-6; d_gene: TRBD1; abundance: -; CDR3aa: CASSYLDRGPEKLFF; CDR3nt: TGTGCCAGCAGTTACCTGGACAGGGGCCCTGAAAAACTGTTTTTT
j_gene: TRBJ2-1; v_gene: TRBV11-2; d_gene: -; abundance: -; CDR3aa: CASSFVSHPSYNEQFF; CDR3nt: TGTGCCAGCAGCTTTGTCTCCCACCCTTCCTACAATGAGCAGTTCTTC
j_gene: TRBJ1-1; v_gene: TRBV7-2; d_gene: -; abundance: -; CDR3aa: CASSLPPGGLDTEAFF; CDR3nt: TGTGCCAGCAGCTTACCCCCGGGGGGGTTGGACACTGAAGCTTTCTTT
j_gene: TRBJ1-2; v_gene: TRBV28; d_gene: -; abundance: -; CDR3aa: CASSLSGARGYTF; CDR3nt: TGTGCCAGCAGTTTATCAGGGGCGAGAGGCTACACCTTC
j_gene: TRBJ2-1; v_gene: TRBV9; d_gene: TRBD1; abundance: -; CDR3aa: CASSKPGQGYNEQFF; CDR3nt: TGTGCCAGCAGCAAACCGGGACAGGGGTACAATGAGCAGTTCTTC
j_gene: TRBJ1-2; v_gene: TRBV5-1; d_gene: -; abundance: -; CDR3aa: CASSLVPDGYTF; CDR3nt: TGCGCCAGCAGCTTGGTCCCGGATGGCTACACCTTC
j_gene: TRBJ2-3; v_gene: TRBV7-9; d_gene: TRBD1; abundance: -; CDR3aa: CASSPWTGARQDTQYF; CDR3nt: TGTGCCAGCAGCCCCTGGACAGGGGCTCGGCAAGATACGCAGTATTTT
j_gene: TRBJ1-2; v_gene: TRBV2; d_gene: -; abundance: few; CDR3aa: CASSVSYGYTF; CDR3nt: TGTGCCAGCAGTGTGAGCTATGGCTACACCTTC
j_gene: TRBJ2-5; v_gene: TRBV5-4; d_gene: TRBD2; abundance: -; CDR3aa: CASSPAGGGAQETQYF; CDR3nt: TGTGCCAGCAGCCCTGCCGGCGGGGGGGCTCAAGAGACCCAGTACTTC
j_gene: TRBJ1-6; v_gene: TRBV28; d_gene: TRBD1; abundance: -; CDR3aa: CASSLRGQGNSPLHF; CDR3nt: TGTGCCAGCAGTTTACGGGGACAGGGGAATTCACCCCTCCACTTT
j_gene: TRBJ1-4; v_gene: TRBV2; d_gene: -; abundance: -; CDR3aa: CASTHGPRGRTNEKLFF; CDR3nt: TGTGCCAGCACCCACGGCCCCCGGGGTCGGACTAATGAAAAACTGTTTTTT
j_gene: TRBJ2-1; v_gene: TRBV7-2; d_gene: -; abundance: -; CDR3aa: CASSLHVGDYNEQFF; CDR3nt: TGTGCCAGCAGCTTACACGTCGGTGACTACAATGAGCAGTTCTTC
j_gene: TRBJ2-5; v_gene: TRBV5-1; d_gene: -; abundance: -; CDR3aa: CASSLGGQKETQYF; CDR3nt: TGCGCCAGCAGCTTGGGAGGTCAGAAGGAGACCCAGTACTTC